This T cell receptor beta chain emerged from a study of blood T cells in healthy people across ages. A second PCR of roughly 7 to 11 cycles used a sample-barcoded 5' primer and a J-beta primer mix. TCRdb reanalysed the 5' RACE reads using MiXCR and keeps one entry per CDR3 protein. The data contain about 900,000 distinct CDR3 sequences, about 48% of them singletons. V was trimmed by 0 bases and J by 6 bases, leaving 11 bases between them. The CDR3 extends over 14 amino acids. Germline CDR1 and CDR2: MGHRA and YSYEKL. No fewer than 7 million PBMCs went into each sample. The chain carries TRBV4-1 and TRBJ1-1; perhaps TRBD1 as D (5 bases). The material sequenced was blood. The clonotype was recovered from a man under 40 in good health. The CDR3 here is CASSQDPGGPEAFF. The CDR3 coding sequence is TGCGCCAGCAGCCAAGATCCGGGGGGACCTGAAGCTTTCTTT.